The clone carrying this TCR beta chain was detected once. The table came from immunoSEQ multiplex PCR; TCRdb's copy has only in-frame clones and leaves some out. The sample consists of about 220,000 clones, about 88% of them appearing once. The J segment lost 4 bases and the V segment lost 1 base, leaving 3 bases of the junction unmatched. This CDR3 has 14 amino acids. In germline, CDR1 is SGHTA, CDR2 FQGNSA. The sample originates from a study of blood T cell repertoires in COVID-19. The gene calls are TRBV7-2 and TRBJ1-2, with 7 positions matching TRBD1. Sequencing was done on a sample of PBMCs or T cells enriched from blood (not recorded which). This receptor was obtained from a woman in her thirties who had recovered from COVID-19. CDR3: CASSLVPGGYGYTF. Written as DNA, the CDR3 is TGTGCCAGCAGCTTAGTTCCAGGGGGCTATGGCTACACCTTC.